This TCR beta chain was profiled in a study of shared clonotypes between healthy human individuals. Study-level results: Lower generation probabilities were found for non-shared clonotypes than for those shared by all four donors.

Sorted subsets were amplified in replicate PCRs using approximately 0.2 ug DNA, approximately 30,000 T cell genomes. TCRdb keeps only in-frame clones here, not all; method: immunoSEQ multiplex PCR. The sample records about 680,000 clones, roughly 94% being singletons. Note on this clone: Antigen: not known.

Germline V gene data show CDR1 as SGHNT and CDR2 as YENEEA. V was clipped by 7 bases and J by 1 base, with 13 bases between them. The CDR3 runs to 14 residues. Cells designated naive CD8 were CD45RO-negative and were positively selected for CCR7, with terminally differentiated effector memory CD45RA+ cells excluded. Healthy HIV-negative adults without recent acute infections or vaccinations served as donors. The chain combines TRBV11-3 with TRBJ1-1; D gene uncertain. This TCR derives from a man aged 25 to 40 in good health. The source material was naive CD8+ T cells sorted from blood. CDR3 coding DNA: TGTGCCAGCACCGAACAGATAAAGAACACTGAAGCTTTCTTT. Translating it yields CASTEQIKNTEAFF. Based on the CDR3 plus reference TRBV11-3 and TRBJ1-1, the full variable domain is EAGVVQSPRYKIIEKKQPVAFWCNPISGHNTLYWYLQNLGQGPELLIRYENEEAVDDSQLPKDRFSAERLKGVDSTLKIQPAELGDSAVYLCASTEQIKNTEAFFGQGTRLTVV.